This T cell receptor beta chain originates from a study of siplizumab effects on memory and regulatory T cells. Assays were performed on 10^5 or so TCR templates per sample. Profiled with immunoSEQ multiplex PCR; TCRdb holds only in-frame clones, not every one. Among about 100,000 clones, roughly nine tenths were seen once, and the ten largest hold around 0.68%. About this clone: Its antigen remains unidentified. One end of the junction fails to match germline, which may point to a read error.

There are 13 residues in the CDR3. Germline V CDR1 and CDR2: SGHTA, FQGTGA. Study results and limitations: In siplizumab cultures, the suppressive function of proliferating Tregs remained unconfirmed. An assignable naive or memory phenotype was lacking in roughly 75-97% of proliferating CD4+ or CD8+ clones.

This TCR was recovered from a human donor in good health. The specimen was Tregs sorted from blood. The genes are TRBV7-3 and TRBJ1-2, with 8 nucleotides matching TRBD1. The CDR3 DNA is TGTACCAGCAGCAAGGACAGGGATTCTGGCTACACCTTC. Amino acid sequence: CTSSKDRDSGYTF.